This entry lists 11 T cell receptor beta chains sequenced from one sample in a study of blood T cell repertoires in COVID-19 (dated by TCRdb to the early 2020s). The library came from the immunoSEQ multiplex PCR assay. Held by TCRdb, this immuneACCESS table contains in-frame sequences only and omits some clones. Under half of the omission traces to an unresolved V gene where checked; the cause of the rest is unknown. In all, the sample holds 300,000 or so clones, and roughly 88% of those were seen once. Together, the top ten hold about 1.7% of the sample. The sample taken for sequencing was peripheral blood. These receptors were taken from a woman between 50 and 59 years old with acute or convalescent COVID-19.

V and J are TRBV5-1 and TRBJ1-4; TRBD1 matches at 9 bases. The CDR3 has 15 residues. J lost 10 bases, V lost 0 bases, and 7 bases had no gene match. CDR1 is SGHRS, CDR2 YFSETQ, per germline. The CDR3 is CASSLVGTGSGKLFF. The CDR3 DNA reads as TGCGCCAGCAGCTTGGTGGGGACAGGGTCTGGAAAACTGTTTTTT. The variable domain in full, with the rest retrieved from reference TRBV5-1 and TRBJ1-4, is KAGVTQTPRYLIKTRGQQVTLSCSPISGHRSVSWYQQTPGQGLQFLFEYFSETQRNKGNFPGRFSGRQFSNSRSEMNVSTLELGDSALYLCASSLVGTGSGKLFFGSGTQLSVL.

The chain has TRBV5-1 and TRBJ2-1; D remains unclear. The V gene lost 1 base and the J gene lost 4 bases, with 12 bases spanning the gap. Germline CDR1 reads SGHRS; CDR2 reads YFSETQ. The CDR3 length is 15 residues. The CDR3: CASSLSQVPYNEQFF. In nucleotides, the CDR3 is TGCGCCAGCAGCTTGAGTCAGGTGCCTTACAATGAGCAGTTCTTC. Drawing the rest from reference TRBV5-1 and TRBJ2-1, the complete variable domain is KAGVTQTPRYLIKTRGQQVTLSCSPISGHRSVSWYQQTPGQGLQFLFEYFSETQRNKGNFPGRFSGRQFSNSRSEMNVSTLELGDSALYLCASSLSQVPYNEQFFGPGTRLTVL.

This clone was seen only once. This chain uses TRBV6-2 or TRBV6-3 with TRBJ2-7; possibly TRBD1 for D (6 bases). The germline CDR1 and CDR2 sequences are MNHEY and SVGEGT. CDR3 length: 14 amino acids. Trimming pared 6 bases from V and 3 bases from J, leaving 15 bases between. The CDR3, as DNA: TGTGCCAGCAGCACGTACAGGGATTTCTACGAGCAGTACTTC. As protein: CASSTYRDFYEQYF.

This clone was seen just once. The chain combines TRBV7-3 with TRBJ2-1, with D hard to call. The V and J ends lost 5 bases and 0 bases respectively, with 14 bases between them. The CDR3 is 16 amino acids. The germline CDR1 and CDR2 sequences are SGHTA and FQGTGA. CDR3 protein: CASSPLEASSYNEQFF. For the CDR3, the DNA is TGTGCCAGCAGCCCCCTTGAGGCCAGCTCCTACAATGAGCAGTTCTTC.

The chain joins TRBV24-1 to TRBJ1-5, with TRBD1 matching 11 bases. The germline CDR1 and CDR2 sequences are KGHDR and SFDVKD. The CDR3 has 13 residues. After removal of 4 bases from V and 13 bases from J, the junction contained 5 bases not matched to a gene. CDR3 DNA: TGTGCCACCAGTGAGTGGACAGGGGGCCCGCAGCATTTT. Translated: CATSEWTGGPQHF.

The chain employs TRBV5-1 and TRBJ2-5, with 9 bases lining up with TRBD1. This CDR3 has 17 amino acids. The V and J ends lost 1 base and 5 bases, in that order; junction bases with no gene match: 12. Germline CDR1 and CDR2: SGHRS and YFSETQ. Here the CDR3 reads CASSLYYGTGLGETQYF. Here the CDR3 DNA reads TGCGCCAGCAGCTTGTATTACGGGACAGGGTTGGGGGAGACCCAGTACTTC.

This chain connects TRBV9 to TRBJ2-2; D ambiguous. Trimming stripped 4 bases from V and 2 bases from J, with 6 bases between. Germline V gives CDR1 SGDLS, CDR2 YYNGEE. The CDR3 runs 13 residues. The CDR3 nucleotides are TGTGCCAGCAGCCCAGATAACACCGGGGAGCTGTTTTTT. This encodes CASSPDNTGELFF.

V and J are TRBV19 and TRBJ2-2, with 9 bases fitting TRBD2. The CDR3 runs 20 residues. V lost 4 bases to trimming and J lost 0 bases; unmatched junction nucleotides: 15. In germline, CDR1 is LNHDA, CDR2 SQIVND (reference sequence). The chain's CDR3 is CASSTQPGLGGRANTGELFF. The CDR3 DNA is TGTGCCAGTAGTACGCAACCCGGCCTTGGCGGGAGGGCGAACACCGGGGAGCTGTTTTTT. Combining the CDR3 with reference TRBV19 and TRBJ2-2 gives the whole variable domain DGGITQSPKYLFRKEGQNVTLSCEQNLNHDAMYWYRQDPGQGLRLIYYSQIVNDFQKGDIAEGYSVSREKKESFPLTVTSAQKNPTAFYLCASSTQPGLGGRANTGELFFGEGSRLTVL.

The V call is TRBV2, the J call TRBJ1-5; D is ambiguous. V lost 3 bases to trimming and J lost 1 base, with 7 bases between them. Germline V gives CDR1 SNHLY, CDR2 FYNNEI. The CDR3 has 14 amino acids. The CDR3 protein is CASSDSRSNQPQHF. The DNA for the CDR3 is TGTGCCAGCAGTGACTCCAGGAGCAATCAGCCCCAGCATTTT. Variable domain in full (rest from reference TRBV2 and TRBJ1-5): EPEVTQTPSHQVTQMGQEVILRCVPISNHLYFYWYRQILGQKVEFLVSFYNNEISEKSEIFDDQFSVERPDGSNFTLKIRSTKLEDSAMYFCASSDSRSNQPQHFGDGTRLSIL.

CDR3 in DNA: TGTGCCAGCAGCTTAACGGGGGTCAGCGAGCAGTACTTC. This sequence encodes CASSLTGVSEQYF. The chain joins TRBV7-9 to TRBJ2-7; D may be TRBD2 (6 bases). This CDR3 region has 13 residues. The germline V and J ends were trimmed by 2 bases and 6 bases, with 11 bases remaining between them. In germline, CDR1 is SEHNR, CDR2 FQNEAQ (reference sequence).

The chain joins TRBV3-1 (or the pseudogene TRBV3-2) to TRBJ2-1; 7 bases map to TRBD2. CDR1 LGHDT and CDR2 YNNKEL come from the germline V gene (reference sequence). Trimming removed 4 bases from V and 9 bases from J; junction bases left unmatched: 6. The CDR3 loop spans 13 amino acids. CDR3 nucleotides: TGTGCCAGCAGCCCAACGGGAGGTGGTGAGCAGTTCTTC. Its translation: CASSPTGGGEQFF.